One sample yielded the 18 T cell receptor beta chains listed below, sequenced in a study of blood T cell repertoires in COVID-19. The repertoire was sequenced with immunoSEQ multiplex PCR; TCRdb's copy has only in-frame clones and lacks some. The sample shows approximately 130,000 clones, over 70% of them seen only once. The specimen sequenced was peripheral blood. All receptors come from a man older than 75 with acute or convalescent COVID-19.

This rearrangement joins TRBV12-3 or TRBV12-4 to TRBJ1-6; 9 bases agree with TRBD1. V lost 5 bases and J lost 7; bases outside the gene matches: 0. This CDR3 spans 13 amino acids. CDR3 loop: CASSTGGNSPLHF. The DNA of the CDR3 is TGTGCCAGCAGTACAGGGGGCAATTCACCCCTCCACTTT.

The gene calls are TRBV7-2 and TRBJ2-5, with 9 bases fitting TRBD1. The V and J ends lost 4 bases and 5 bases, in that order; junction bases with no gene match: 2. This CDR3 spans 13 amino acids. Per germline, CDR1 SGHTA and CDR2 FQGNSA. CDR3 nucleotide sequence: TGTGCCAGCAGCTGGGACAGGGCGGAGACCCAGTACTTC. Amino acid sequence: CASSWDRAETQYF.

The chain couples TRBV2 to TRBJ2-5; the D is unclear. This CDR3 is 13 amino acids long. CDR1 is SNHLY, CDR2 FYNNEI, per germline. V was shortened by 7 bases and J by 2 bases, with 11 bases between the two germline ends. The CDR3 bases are TGTGCCAGCAAGTCTGGCAGGCAAGAGACCCAGTACTTC. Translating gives CASKSGRQETQYF.

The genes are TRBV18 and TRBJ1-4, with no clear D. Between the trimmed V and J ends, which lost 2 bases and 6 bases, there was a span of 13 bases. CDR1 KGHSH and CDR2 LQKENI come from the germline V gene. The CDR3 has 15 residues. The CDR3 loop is CASSPGQREYEKLFF. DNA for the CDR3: TGTGCCAGCTCACCAGGGCAGAGGGAGTATGAAAAACTGTTTTTT.

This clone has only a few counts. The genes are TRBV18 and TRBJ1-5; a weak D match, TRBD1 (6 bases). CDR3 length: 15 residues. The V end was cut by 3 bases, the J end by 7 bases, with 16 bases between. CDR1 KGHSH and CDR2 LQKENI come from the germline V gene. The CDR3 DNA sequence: TGTGCCAGCTCACCTATGCAGGGGAAGGAGCAGCCCCAGCATTTT. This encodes CASSPMQGKEQPQHF.

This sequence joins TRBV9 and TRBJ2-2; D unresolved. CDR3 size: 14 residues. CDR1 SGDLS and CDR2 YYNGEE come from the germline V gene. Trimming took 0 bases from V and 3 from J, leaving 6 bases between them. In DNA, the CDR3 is TGTGCCAGCAGCGTAGTCGTCGACACCGGGGAGCTGTTTTTT. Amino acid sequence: CASSVVVDTGELFF.

As DNA, the CDR3 is TGTGCCAGCAGCGGATGGGGACAGGGTCATGAGCAGTTCTTC. Amino acid sequence: CASSGWGQGHEQFF. V is TRBV7-9 and J is TRBJ2-1; 9 bases align to TRBD1. Germline CDR1 and CDR2: SEHNR and FQNEAQ (reference sequence). This CDR3 has 14 residues. V lost 5 bases and J lost 8; bases outside the gene matches: 7. The entire variable domain, with the rest obtained from reference TRBV7-9 and TRBJ2-1, is as follows: DTGVSQNPRHKITKRGQNVTFRCDPISEHNRLYWYRQTLGQGPEFLTYFQNEAQLEKSRLLSDRFSAERPKGSFSTLEIQRTEQGDSAMYLCASSGWGQGHEQFFGPGTRLTVL.

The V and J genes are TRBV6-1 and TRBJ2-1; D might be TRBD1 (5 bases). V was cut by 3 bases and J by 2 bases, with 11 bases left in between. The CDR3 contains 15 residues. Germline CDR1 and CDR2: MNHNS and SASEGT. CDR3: CASSEWQGPYNEQFF. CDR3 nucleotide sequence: TGTGCCAGCAGTGAGTGGCAGGGTCCCTACAATGAGCAGTTCTTC.

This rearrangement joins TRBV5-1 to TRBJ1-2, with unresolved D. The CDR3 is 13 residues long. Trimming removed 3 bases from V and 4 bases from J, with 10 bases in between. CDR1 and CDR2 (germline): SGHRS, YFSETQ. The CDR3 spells CASSYEVGYGYTF. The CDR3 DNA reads TGCGCCAGCAGCTACGAGGTTGGCTATGGCTACACCTTC.

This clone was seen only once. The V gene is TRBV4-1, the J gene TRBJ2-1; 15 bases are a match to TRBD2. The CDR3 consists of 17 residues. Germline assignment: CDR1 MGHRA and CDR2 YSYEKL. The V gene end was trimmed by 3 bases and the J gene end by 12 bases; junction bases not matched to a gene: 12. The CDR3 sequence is CASSQRTSGGDIHGQFF. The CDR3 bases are TGCGCCAGCAGCCAGAGGACTAGCGGGGGGGATATTCATGGGCAGTTCTTC.

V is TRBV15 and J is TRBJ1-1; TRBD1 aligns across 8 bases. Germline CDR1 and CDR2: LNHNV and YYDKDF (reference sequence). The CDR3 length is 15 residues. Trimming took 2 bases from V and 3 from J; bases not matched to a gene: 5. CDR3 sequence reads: CATSRSRGQYTEAFF. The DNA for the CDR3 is TGTGCCACCAGCAGATCCAGGGGGCAGTACACTGAAGCTTTCTTT.

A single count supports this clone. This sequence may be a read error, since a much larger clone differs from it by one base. The DNA of the CDR3 is TGTGCCAGCAGCCCAGGACAGGGCCCCTACGAGCAGTACTTC. Translating gives CASSPGQGPYEQYF. The chain carries TRBV7-2 and TRBJ2-7; TRBD1 matches at 8 bases. V lost 5 bases to trimming and J lost 2 bases; unmatched junction nucleotides: 5. The CDR3 extends over 14 amino acids. CDR1 is SGHTA, CDR2 FQGNSA, per germline.

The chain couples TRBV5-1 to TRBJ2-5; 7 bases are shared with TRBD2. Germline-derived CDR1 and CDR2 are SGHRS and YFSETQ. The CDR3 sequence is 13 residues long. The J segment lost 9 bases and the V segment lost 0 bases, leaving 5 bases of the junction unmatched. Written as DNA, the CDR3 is TGCGCCAGCAGCTTGGGGGCGAGCGGGGCCCAGTACTTC. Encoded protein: CASSLGASGAQYF.

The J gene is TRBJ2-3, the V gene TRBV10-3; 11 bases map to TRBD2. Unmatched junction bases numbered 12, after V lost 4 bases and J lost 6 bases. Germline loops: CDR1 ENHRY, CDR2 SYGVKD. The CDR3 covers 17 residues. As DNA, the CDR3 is TGTGCCATCAGTGGGCTAGCGGGGGGCACCAACGGGGATACGCAGTATTTT. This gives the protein CAISGLAGGTNGDTQYF.

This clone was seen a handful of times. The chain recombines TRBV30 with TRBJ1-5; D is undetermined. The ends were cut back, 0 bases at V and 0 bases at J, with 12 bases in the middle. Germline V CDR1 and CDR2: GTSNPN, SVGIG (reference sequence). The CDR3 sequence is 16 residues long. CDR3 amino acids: CAWSVHSRNSNQPQHF. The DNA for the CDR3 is TGTGCCTGGAGTGTTCACAGCCGAAATAGCAATCAGCCCCAGCATTTT.

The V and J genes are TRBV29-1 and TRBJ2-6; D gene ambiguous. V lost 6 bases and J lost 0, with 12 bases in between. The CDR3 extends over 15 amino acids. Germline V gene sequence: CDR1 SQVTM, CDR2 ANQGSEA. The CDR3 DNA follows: TGCAGCGTAGACGAAGAGGCCTCTGGGGCCAACGTCCTGACTTTC. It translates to CSVDEEASGANVLTF. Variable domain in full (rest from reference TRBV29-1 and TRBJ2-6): SAVISQKPSRDICQRGTSLTIQCQVDSQVTMMFWYRQQPGQSLTLIATANQGSEATYESGFVIDKFPISRPNLTFSTLTVSNMSPEDSSIYLCSVDEEASGANVLTFGAGSRLTVL.

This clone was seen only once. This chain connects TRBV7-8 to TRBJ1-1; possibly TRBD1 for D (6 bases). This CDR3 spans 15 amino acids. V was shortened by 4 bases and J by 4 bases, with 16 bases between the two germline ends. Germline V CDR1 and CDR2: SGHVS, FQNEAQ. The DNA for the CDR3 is TGTGCCAGCAGCTCAGGGCGGGGGGCCCGCACTGAAGCTTTCTTT. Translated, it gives CASSSGRGARTEAFF.

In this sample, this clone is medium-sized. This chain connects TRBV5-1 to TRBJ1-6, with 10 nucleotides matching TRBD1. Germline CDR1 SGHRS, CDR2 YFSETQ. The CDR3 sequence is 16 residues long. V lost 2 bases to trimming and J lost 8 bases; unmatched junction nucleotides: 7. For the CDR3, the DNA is TGCGCCAGCAGCTTCATGACAGGGGGCGATTATTCACCCCTCCACTTT. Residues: CASSFMTGGDYSPLHF.